The following is a T cell receptor (beta chain) sequence with its context. The antigen is not known. Germline is not matched at one junction end, which may reflect a read error. CDR1 is SGHRS, CDR2 YFSETQ, per germline. CDR3 length: 16 amino acids. The sample originates from a study of human T cells and chemical hapten exposure. Study-wide points: High-frequency TCRs, those above 1 in 1000, stayed the same after DPC sensitization.

Specified time point: healthy volunteer bleed at 2 weeks. Unfractionated whole blood was the source from which total RNA was extracted. TCRdb redid the calling of the RACE reads with MiXCR, one entry per CDR3 protein. The sample includes under 95,000 distinct CDR3 sequences, over 8% seen only once; the top ten take 2.5% to 3%. Sequenced sample: whole blood. This chain joins TRBV5-1 and TRBJ2-3; 14 nucleotides match TRBD2. The receptor was isolated from a female donor in good health. Some clones in this sample may be carry-over from other donors' samples. The CDR3 bases are TGCGCCAGCAGTTTGGGACTAGCGGGAGTTTGGGAGTCGCAGTATTTT. Translation: CASSLGLAGVWESQYF.